The 2 T cell receptor beta chains reported below all come from one sample, sequenced in a study of T cell responses to AZD1222 COVID-19 vaccine. Sequenced by immunoSEQ multiplex PCR; TCRdb stores in-frame clones only, minus some. This table holds over 100,000 clones, just under 90% found once. The sample in question was peripheral blood, obtained on day 0 of AZD1222 vaccination. Source of these receptors: an adult in good health.

The rearrangement links TRBV14 to TRBJ1-4; D not resolved. This CDR3 comprises 15 residues. V lost 6 bases to trimming and J lost 0 bases, with 11 bases between them. The germline CDR1 and CDR2 sequences are SGHDN and FVKESK. CDR3 loop: CASRLNSATNEKLFF. CDR3 nucleotides: TGTGCCAGCAGACTAAACTCTGCAACTAATGAAAAACTGTTTTTT.

The CDR3 here is CASSPDTYREQYF. Here the CDR3 DNA reads TGTGCCAGCAGCCCGGATACCTACAGAGAGCAGTACTTC. The rearrangement uses TRBV7-2 and TRBJ2-7, with D unresolved. V was cut by 5 bases and J by 7 bases, with 15 bases left in between. Germline CDR1 and CDR2: SGHTA and FQGNSA. The CDR3 loop spans 13 amino acids.